Listed here are 20 T cell receptor beta chains from one sample, sequenced in a study of graft-versus-host responses after intestinal transplantation. These receptors' targets are unknown. Data came from immunoSEQ multiplex PCR; TCRdb stores just in-frame clones and leaves some out. Among almost 40,000 clones listed, roughly 95% were seen once. Sequenced material: unstimulated CD8+ T cells sorted from spleen or lymph node cells, taken before transplant. The receptors were gathered from a human donor who was the organ donor for an intestinal transplant.

The CDR3 here is CASSLSPGYTEAFF. CDR3 in DNA: TGCGCCAGCAGCTTAAGCCCAGGGTACACTGAAGCTTTCTTT. The rearrangement links TRBV5-1 to TRBJ1-1; possible D gene TRBD1, 5 bases. V lost 2 bases to trimming and J lost 3 bases, with 11 bases between them. CDR3 length equals 14 residues. Per the germline V gene, CDR1 is SGHRS and CDR2 is YFSETQ.

This clone was seen only once. This chain joins TRBV4-1 and TRBJ2-3, with 10 positions matching TRBD2. The germline CDR1 and CDR2 sequences are MGHRA and YSYEKL. The CDR3 is made up of 16 amino acids. V trimming: 4 bases; J trimming: 3 bases; junction bases outside the gene matches: 7. The CDR3 sequence is CASSPIGTSETDTQYF. The CDR3 coding sequence is TGCGCCAGCAGCCCAATAGGGACTAGCGAGACAGATACGCAGTATTTT.

The chain carries TRBV27 and TRBJ2-6; TRBD1 is a possible D gene (7 bases). In germline, CDR1 is MNHEY, CDR2 SMNVEV (reference sequence). Trimming shortened V by 4 bases and J by 3 bases, and 13 bases separated the two germline ends. The CDR3 consists of 16 residues. CDR3 in amino acids: CASSSGGGYGANVLTF. CDR3 bases: TGTGCCAGCAGTTCAGGAGGGGGCTATGGGGCCAACGTCCTGACTTTC.

This clone has more than one count but fewer than ten. The chain uses TRBV4-1 and TRBJ2-7; D is uncertain. The CDR3 loop spans 13 amino acids. Germline CDR1 and CDR2: MGHRA and YSYEKL. Trimming took off 2 bases at V and 3 bases at J, with 8 bases between the two ends. As DNA, the CDR3 is TGCGCCAGCAGCCAACAGCCACACTACGAGCAGTACTTC. Its translation is CASSQQPHYEQYF.

This rearrangement joins TRBV27 to TRBJ1-2; no clear D. Germline assignment: CDR1 MNHEY and CDR2 SMNVEV (reference sequence). The CDR3 has 15 amino acids. V was pared by 3 bases and J by 5 bases, with 16 bases between. CDR3 in DNA: TGTGCCAGCAGTTTTGTGGGGTTAGGACTATATGGCTACACCTTC. This gives the protein CASSFVGLGLYGYTF.

The sample holds a few counts of this clone. The genes are TRBV14 and TRBJ2-7; 8 bases map to TRBD2. This CDR3 is built from 14 residues. Germline V gene sequence: CDR1 SGHDN, CDR2 FVKESK. V was pared by 4 bases and J by 1 base, with 3 bases of the junction left unmatched. CDR3 in amino acids: CASSPAGASYEQYF. For the CDR3, the DNA is TGTGCCAGCAGCCCAGCGGGGGCATCCTACGAGCAGTACTTC.

This chain joins TRBV19 and TRBJ2-5; D assignment may be TRBD1 or TRBD2 (5 bases each). TRBJ2-7 explains the end of the DNA better; the J call may be wrong. The CDR3 runs to 13 residues. Germline V gene sequence: CDR1 LNHDA, CDR2 SQIVND (reference sequence). The CDR3 loop is CASSTGTDYEQYF. The CDR3 DNA follows: TGTGCCAGTAGTACCGGGACGGACTACGAGCAGTACTTC.

The chain's CDR3 is CASSSRRNTEAFF. CDR3 nucleotide sequence: TGTGCCAGCAGCTCCAGGAGAAACACTGAAGCTTTCTTT. The gene calls are TRBV5-6 and TRBJ1-1; D gene uncertain. Per germline, CDR1 SGHDT and CDR2 YYEEEE. CDR3 length: 13 amino acids. Trimming took 3 bases from V and 2 from J, leaving 8 bases between them.

CDR3 region: CASENRVANYGYTF. The CDR3 DNA reads TGTGCCTCAGAAAACAGGGTGGCCAACTATGGCTACACCTTC. The chain couples TRBV30 to TRBJ1-2; possible D gene TRBD1, 6 bases. Trimming removed 7 bases at V and 2 bases at J, with 17 bases between. CDR3 length: 14 residues. Germline assignment: CDR1 GTSNPN and CDR2 SVGIG (reference sequence).

This chain connects TRBV5-6 to TRBJ2-5; either TRBD1 or TRBD2 may fit D (5 bases each). With 6 bases removed from V and 4 bases from J, the gap between germline ends came to 16 bases. This CDR3 is 14 amino acids long. CDR1 is SGHDT, CDR2 YYEEEE, per germline. The CDR3 DNA reads as TGTGCCAGCACCAAACCGGGGACCGGAGAGACCCAGTACTTC. Its translation is CASTKPGTGETQYF. The full variable domain, in which reference TRBV5-6 and TRBJ2-5 provide the parts outside the CDR3, is DAGVTQSPTHLIKTRGQQVTLRCSPKSGHDTVSWYQQALGQGPQFIFQYYEEEERQRGNFPDRFSGHQFPNYSSELNVNALLLGDSALYLCASTKPGTGETQYFGPGTRLLVL.

This sequence joins TRBV9 and TRBJ2-7, with a possible D match to TRBD1 (6 bases). CDR3 length: 14 residues. Germline V gene sequence: CDR1 SGDLS, CDR2 YYNGEE. The V end lost 0 bases, the J end lost 2 bases, and 9 bases lay between the germline ends. CDR3 sequence: CASSVAGHPYEQYF. The CDR3 nucleotides read TGTGCCAGCAGCGTAGCGGGACACCCCTACGAGCAGTACTTC.

Regarding this clone: The junction shows a germline mismatch at one end, possibly a read error. The chain employs TRBV2 and TRBJ2-7, with a weak D call TRBD2 (5 bases). CDR1 is SNHLY and CDR2 is FYNNEI in the germline V gene. The CDR3 totals 16 residues. DNA for the CDR3: TGTGCCAGCAGTGAAGGGGCGGGTTTTACTTCCTACGAGCGGTACTTC. Its protein is CASSEGAGFTSYERYF.

This chain links TRBV30 with TRBJ1-4; D perhaps matches TRBD1 (6 bases). V lost 1 base, J lost 8 bases, and 14 bases lay in between. Per germline, CDR1 GTSNPN and CDR2 SVGIG (reference sequence). CDR3 length equals 14 residues. CDR3 loop: CAWSGQDSEEKLFF. The CDR3 nucleotides read TGTGCCTGGAGTGGACAGGATTCGGAGGAAAAACTGTTTTTT.

The chain joins TRBV6-5 to TRBJ1-5; tentatively, D is TRBD1 (6 bases). V shed 6 bases and J shed 3 bases, with 12 bases lying between them. The CDR3 is made up of 14 amino acids. Germline lookup yields CDR1 MNHEY and CDR2 SVGAGI. The CDR3 loop reads CASSSDSYNQPQHF. Here the CDR3 DNA reads TGTGCCAGCAGCTCGGACAGCTACAATCAGCCCCAGCATTTT.

The chain employs TRBV19 and TRBJ2-1, with D hard to call. The germline V and J ends were trimmed by 1 base and 7 bases, with 5 bases remaining between them. Germline CDR1 LNHDA, CDR2 SQIVND (reference sequence). CDR3 length: 12 amino acids. For the CDR3, the DNA is TGTGCCAGTAGTATAGCCAGTAATGAGCAGTTCTTC. It yields the protein CASSIASNEQFF.

This clone is a singleton in its sample. The chain uses TRBV7-8 and TRBJ2-3; TRBD1 or TRBD2 may be the D gene (5 bases each). This CDR3 is built from 14 residues. Germline V gene sequence: CDR1 SGHVS, CDR2 FQNEAQ. V lost 5 bases, J lost 5 bases, and 14 bases lay in between. The CDR3 DNA is TGTGCCAGCAGCCCACTCGGGGCGGGAGATACGCAGTATTTT. Translating gives CASSPLGAGDTQYF.

The gene calls are TRBV27 and TRBJ2-7, with 10 positions matching TRBD1. Per germline, CDR1 MNHEY and CDR2 SMNVEV (reference sequence). This CDR3 region has 14 residues. The ends lost 4 bases at V and 6 bases at J; junction bases unmatched: 6. The CDR3 DNA sequence: TGTGCCAGCAGTTCACGACAGGGGGCGGGCGAGCAGTACTTC. The encoded protein is CASSSRQGAGEQYF.

The chain links TRBV18 to TRBJ1-5, with a tentative D call TRBD1 (5 bases). Deletions cut 3 bases from V and 1 base from J, with 19 bases between. The CDR3 consists of 18 residues. CDR1 is KGHSH and CDR2 is LQKENI in the germline V gene. The CDR3, as DNA: TGTGCCAGCTCACCTCCCGACAGAAGGGTAGGCAGCAATCAGCCCCAGCATTTT. Amino acids: CASSPPDRRVGSNQPQHF. Looking up the rest from reference TRBV18 and TRBJ1-5 gives the full variable domain: NAGVMQNPRHLVRRRGQEARLRCSPMKGHSHVYWYRQLPEEGLKFMVYLQKENIIDESGMPKERFSAEFPKEGPSILRIQQVVRGDSAAYFCASSPPDRRVGSNQPQHFGDGTRLSIL.

J is TRBJ2-2 and V is TRBV11-2; tentative D call: TRBD2 (6 bases). Trimming left V 2 bases short and J 6 bases short, with 10 bases between. This CDR3 spans 14 amino acids. The germline V gene has CDR1 SGHAT and CDR2 FQNNGV. Here the CDR3 DNA reads TGTGCCAGCAGCTTAACTAGCTTGGCCGGGGAGCTGTTTTTT. Translation: CASSLTSLAGELFF. Filled out from reference TRBV11-2 and TRBJ2-2, the complete variable domain reads EAGVAQSPRYKIIEKRQSVAFWCNPISGHATLYWYQQILGQGPKLLIQFQNNGVVDDSQLPKDRFSAERLKGVDSTLKIQPAKLEDSAVYLCASSLTSLAGELFFGEGSRLTVL.

The gene calls are TRBV30 and TRBJ1-6, with 7 bases identical to TRBD1. V shed 3 bases and J 7 bases; nucleotides not matched to a gene: 6. The CDR3 covers 14 residues. Germline CDR1 is GTSNPN and CDR2 is SVGIG (reference sequence). The CDR3 DNA follows: TGTGCCTGGAGCGACAGGGATTGGAATTCACCCCTCCACTTT. This translates into CAWSDRDWNSPLHF. Looking up the rest from reference TRBV30 and TRBJ1-6 gives the full variable domain: SQTIHQWPATLVQPVGSPLSLECTVEGTSNPNLYWYRQAAGRGLQLLFYSVGIGQISSEVPQNLSASRPQDRQFILSSKKLLLSDSGFYLCAWSDRDWNSPLHFGNGTRLTVT.